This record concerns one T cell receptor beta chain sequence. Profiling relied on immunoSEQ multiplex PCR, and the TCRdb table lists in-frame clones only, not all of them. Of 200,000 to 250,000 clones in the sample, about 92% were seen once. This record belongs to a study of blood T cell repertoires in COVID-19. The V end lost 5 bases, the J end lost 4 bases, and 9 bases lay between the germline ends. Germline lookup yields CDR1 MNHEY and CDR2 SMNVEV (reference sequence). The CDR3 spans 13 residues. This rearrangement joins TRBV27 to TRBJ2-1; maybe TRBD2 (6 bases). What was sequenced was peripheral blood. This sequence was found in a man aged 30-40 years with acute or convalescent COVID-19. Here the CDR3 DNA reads TGTGCCAGCAGTCTTCGGGGGTACAATGAGCAGTTCTTC. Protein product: CASSLRGYNEQFF.